The entry below describes one T cell receptor beta chain. The entry originates in a study of blood T cell repertoires in COVID-19. Study in general: Whether acute or convalescent, the COVID-19 samples came from the United States, Italy and Spain. PBMCs, B-cell-depleted T cells, or T cells were the source of the cDNA or gDNA that made up the material.

Trimming removed 7 bases at V and 1 base at J, with 13 bases between. Looked up from germline, CDR1 is LNHDA and CDR2 is SQIVND (reference sequence). The CDR3 covers 15 residues. As processed by the authors: For nucleated cells, counts were estimated from reference gene primer amplification. Here immunoSEQ multiplex PCR was the method, and the copy in TCRdb shows in-frame clones only, minus some. V, J and clone size reflect that table, while D and trimming were determined from the DNA. The sample carries 52,000 or so clones, 90% recorded once. The sample consisted of peripheral blood. The J gene is TRBJ2-2, the V gene TRBV19; D is perhaps TRBD2 (6 bases). The TCR originated in a human donor in a cohort sampled during active COVID-19. The DNA for the CDR3 is TGTGCCAGTAAAAGTTTTAGCGGGAACACCGGGGAGCTGTTTTTT. Amino acids: CASKSFSGNTGELFF.